One and the same sample provided the 20 T cell receptor beta chains below, sequenced in a study of OX40 agonist ivuxolimab in advanced cancers. TCRdb's copy holds only in-frame clones and misses some; the assay was immunoSEQ multiplex PCR. This table has over 65,000 clones, over 80% appearing once. The starting material was CD4+ or CD8+ T cells sorted from blood, obtained in a trial of the OX40 agonist ivuxolimab. The receptors shown here come from an adult with an advanced solid tumor such as melanoma, head and neck, liver or kidney cancer.

The chain combines TRBV28 with TRBJ1-2; TRBD1 aligns across 10 bases. The germline V gene has CDR1 MDHEN and CDR2 SYDVKM. The CDR3 sequence is 13 residues long. Losses at the gene ends were 3 bases for V and 8 bases for J; bases not matched to a gene: 3. DNA for the CDR3: TGTGCCAGCAGTTTCCGGGACAGGGGCGGCTACACCTTC. It translates to CASSFRDRGGYTF.

V gene TRBV7-2 combines with J gene TRBJ2-5; 8 bases line up with TRBD2. The CDR3 totals 13 residues. Trimming took 6 bases from V and 5 from J; bases not matched to a gene: 5. Germline V gene sequence: CDR1 SGHTA, CDR2 FQGNSA. Written as DNA, the CDR3 is TGTGCCAGCAGTCGGGGGGGCAGGGAGACCCAGTACTTC. This translates into CASSRGGRETQYF.

V usage is TRBV19 and J usage is TRBJ1-1; D gene ambiguous. Trimming pared 5 bases from V and 0 bases from J, leaving 10 bases between. The CDR3 is 14 residues long. Germline V CDR1 and CDR2: LNHDA, SQIVND (reference sequence). In DNA form, the CDR3 reads TGTGCCAGTAGTTCCCTGGCTCTGAACACTGAAGCTTTCTTT. It specifies CASSSLALNTEAFF.

The chain is built from TRBV7-6 and TRBJ2-1; D may be TRBD1 or TRBD2 (5 bases each). The CDR3 is made up of 15 amino acids. From germline, CDR1 is SGHVS and CDR2 FNYEAQ. The germline V and J ends were trimmed by 1 base and 1 base, with 8 bases remaining between them. The CDR3 here is CASSLGGLSYNEQFF. CDR3 bases: TGTGCCAGCAGCTTAGGGGGGTTATCCTACAATGAGCAGTTCTTC. Filled out from reference TRBV7-6 and TRBJ2-1, the complete variable domain reads GAGVSQSPRYKVTKRGQDVALRCDPISGHVSLYWYRQALGQGPEFLTYFNYEAQQDKSGLPNDRFSAERPEGSISTLTIQRTEQRDSAMYRCASSLGGLSYNEQFFGPGTRLTVL.

The V gene is TRBV11-2, the J gene TRBJ1-1; maybe TRBD1 (5 bases). Germline loops: CDR1 SGHAT, CDR2 FQNNGV. Deletions cut 2 bases from V and 4 bases from J, with 8 bases between. CDR3 size: 13 residues. Here the CDR3 reads CASSLTGGTEAFF. CDR3 coding DNA: TGTGCCAGCAGCTTAACGGGGGGCACTGAAGCTTTCTTT. The complete variable domain, with remaining parts taken from reference TRBV11-2 and TRBJ1-1, reads EAGVAQSPRYKIIEKRQSVAFWCNPISGHATLYWYQQILGQGPKLLIQFQNNGVVDDSQLPKDRFSAERLKGVDSTLKIQPAKLEDSAVYLCASSLTGGTEAFFGQGTRLTVV.

This chain uses TRBV4-1 with TRBJ2-5; D possibly corresponds to TRBD2 (6 bases). Trimming removed 1 base at V and 0 bases at J, with 6 bases between. Germline V gene lookup returns CDR1 MGHRA and CDR2 YSYEKL. The CDR3 is 14 residues long. The CDR3 region is CASSQGLDQETQYF. The CDR3 DNA is TGCGCCAGCAGCCAAGGACTAGACCAAGAGACCCAGTACTTC.

V usage is TRBV27 and J usage is TRBJ2-7, with D perhaps TRBD2 (5 bases). V lost 6 bases and J lost 0, with 9 bases in between. Germline assignment: CDR1 MNHEY and CDR2 SMNVEV (reference sequence). The CDR3 runs to 13 residues. In DNA form, the CDR3 reads TGTGCCAGCAGCTCCACTAGCTCCTACGAGCAGTACTTC. Translating gives CASSSTSSYEQYF.

J is TRBJ1-2 and V is TRBV7-9, with a possible D match to TRBD1 (6 bases). Germline CDR1 and CDR2: SEHNR and FQNEAQ (reference sequence). There are 13 residues in the CDR3. V lost 1 base to trimming and J lost 7 bases, with 10 bases between them. CDR3 in DNA: TGTGCCAGCAGCTTAGAAGGGGGTGGTGGCTACACCTTC. Translation gives CASSLEGGGGYTF.

As concerns this clone: Other DNA variants within this sample encode the same CDR3. The chain recombines TRBV10-3 with TRBJ1-2; D remains unclear. V lost 2 bases to trimming and J lost 4 bases, with 5 bases between them. The CDR3 consists of 12 residues. Germline V lookup: CDR1 ENHRY, CDR2 SYGVKD. CDR3 DNA sequence: TGTGCCATCAGTGAGGGAAGCTATGGCTACACCTTC. Translating gives CAISEGSYGYTF.

The chain has TRBV6-4 and TRBJ2-6, with 9 bases fitting TRBD1. Germline V gene data show CDR1 as MRHNA and CDR2 as SNTAGT. The V segment lost 6 bases and the J segment 1 base; nucleotides outside the gene matches: 7. The CDR3 covers 17 residues. The CDR3 DNA follows: TGTGCCAGCAGCCGGGACAGGGTTTCGTCTGGGGCCAACGTCCTGACTTTC. As protein: CASSRDRVSSGANVLTF.

The chain employs TRBV5-4 and TRBJ2-3, with 10 bases identical to TRBD2. Unmatched junction bases numbered 6, after V lost 4 bases and J lost 4 bases. The germline V gene encodes CDR1 SGHNT and CDR2 YYREEE (reference sequence). This CDR3 region has 15 residues. The DNA for the CDR3 is TGTGCCAGCAGCCCCCCTAGCGGGAGCGCAGATACGCAGTATTTT. It yields the protein CASSPPSGSADTQYF.

This clone was observed a handful of times. This chain connects TRBV28 to TRBJ1-1; TRBD1 is a possible D gene (5 bases). The CDR3 sequence is 16 residues long. V was shortened by 3 bases and J by 1 base, with 15 bases between the two germline ends. From germline, CDR1 is MDHEN and CDR2 SYDVKM. CDR3 residues: CASSLDTPKGNTEAFF. In DNA, the CDR3 is TGTGCCAGCAGTTTGGACACTCCGAAGGGGAACACTGAAGCTTTCTTT.

The rearrangement links TRBV7-2 to TRBJ2-7; D ambiguous. Between the trimmed V and J ends, which lost 5 bases and 6 bases, there was a span of 14 bases. The CDR3 is made up of 13 amino acids. The germline V gene has CDR1 SGHTA and CDR2 FQGNSA. The CDR3 loop reads CASSLFDTAEQYF. CDR3 nucleotides: TGTGCCAGCAGCCTCTTCGACACCGCCGAGCAGTACTTC.

The chain uses TRBV25-1 and TRBJ2-7; D is ambiguous. The germline V gene encodes CDR1 MGHDK and CDR2 SYGVNS. V was shortened by 5 bases and J by 3 bases, with 14 bases between the two germline ends. CDR3 length equals 14 residues. The DNA for the CDR3 is TGTGCCAGCAGTCCAAGGGAAGCCCTCTACGAGCAGTACTTC. The encoded protein is CASSPREALYEQYF.

The chain couples TRBV10-3 to TRBJ2-1; 9 nucleotides line up with TRBD2. Unmatched junction bases numbered 4, after V lost 0 bases and J lost 7 bases. Per the germline V gene, CDR1 is ENHRY and CDR2 is SYGVKD. The CDR3 totals 15 residues. In nucleotides, the CDR3 is TGTGCCATCAGTGAGTCGACTAGCGGAACGAATGAGCAGTTCTTC. This gives the protein CAISESTSGTNEQFF.

This chain connects TRBV4-1 to TRBJ1-5; 9 nucleotides line up with TRBD1. The CDR3 runs to 17 residues. Germline lookup yields CDR1 MGHRA and CDR2 YSYEKL. J gave up 5 bases and V 6 bases, and 14 bases lay outside the gene matches. CDR3 sequence (DNA): TGCGCCAGCAGGGACATAGGGACAGGGCGAAAGGATCAGCCCCAGCATTTT. Translation: CASRDIGTGRKDQPQHF.

This chain connects TRBV5-4 to TRBJ1-2; no definite D call. The V gene lost 0 bases and the J gene lost 4 bases, with 13 bases spanning the gap. Germline loops: CDR1 SGHNT, CDR2 YYREEE (reference sequence). The CDR3 is 15 residues long. CDR3 residues: CASSLASTRTYGYTF. The DNA of the CDR3 is TGTGCCAGCAGCTTGGCCTCCACAAGGACCTATGGCTACACCTTC.

This CDR3 reads CASRGGEETQYF. Here the CDR3 DNA reads TGTGCCAGCCGTGGAGGCGAAGAGACCCAGTACTTC. This chain connects TRBV7-2 to TRBJ2-5, with D possibly being TRBD2 (5 bases). Germline V gene data show CDR1 as SGHTA and CDR2 as FQGNSA. The CDR3 extends over 12 amino acids. V was shortened by 8 bases and J by 3 bases, with 10 bases between the two germline ends.

This chain joins TRBV6-6 and TRBJ2-3; D perhaps matches TRBD1 (6 bases). This CDR3 region has 13 residues. The V gene's germline CDR1 is MNHNY and CDR2 SVGAGI (reference sequence). V was cut by 4 bases and J by 8 bases, with 13 bases left in between. The DNA for the CDR3 is TGTGCCAGCAGTTCCGCAGGGGACCCTACGCAGTATTTT. Protein product: CASSSAGDPTQYF.

This chain joins TRBV5-5 and TRBJ1-4; unclear D gene. Trimming cost V 4 bases and J 7 bases, with 14 bases left between them. The length of the CDR3 is 14 residues. The germline CDR1 and CDR2 sequences are SGHKS and YYEKEE (reference sequence). The CDR3 DNA follows: TGTGCCAGCAGCCCTCCAGTCGTTTCTGAAAAACTGTTTTTT. Translation: CASSPPVVSEKLFF. Supplemented by reference TRBV5-5 and TRBJ1-4, the full variable domain reads DAGVTQSPTHLIKTRGQQVTLRCSPISGHKSVSWYQQVLGQGPQFIFQYYEKEERGRGNFPDRFSARQFPNYSSELNVNALLLGDSALYLCASSPPVVSEKLFFGSGTQLSVL.